This is a list of T cell receptor beta chains from one sample in a study of T-cell memory formation after mild COVID-19. From the 5' RACE reads, TCRdb called clonotypes with MiXCR, one entry per CDR3 protein. The sample contains tens of thousands of distinct CDR3 sequences, about 13% of which appear only once. Sequencing input: PBMCs or a T cell subset sorted from them (not recorded which). Every receptor here comes from an adult woman who had mild COVID-19 (a few samples of this study predate the infection). Cell type and time point are not known. Each CDR3 is given with its conserved first and last residue. A D gene is named only where the DNA matches it firmly. Rows give clone size only sometimes, using once, few, many, or a class for an expanded clone.

CDR3 protein	CDR3 DNA	D gene	clone size	V gene	J gene
CASSSRDSWGPYNEQFF	TGCGCCAGCAGCTCTAGAGACAGTTGGGGGCCTTACAATGAGCAGTTCTTC	.	.	TRBV5-1	TRBJ2-1
CASSDMVNTEAFF	TGTGCCTCCTCGGACATGGTGAACACTGAAGCTTTCTTT	.	.	TRBV30	TRBJ1-1
CASSDIAGGIGELFF	TGTGCCAGCAGTGATATAGCGGGAGGGATCGGGGAGCTGTTTTTT	TRBD2	few	TRBV6-5	TRBJ2-2
CATSPRAGELFF	TGCGCCACCAGTCCCAGGGCCGGGGAGCTGTTTTTT	.	.	TRBV5-1	TRBJ2-2
CASSWRADGELFF	TGTGCCAGCAGTTGGCGGGCCGACGGGGAGCTGTTTTTT	.	many	TRBV12-3/TRBV12-4	TRBJ2-2
CASSETTGQYF	TGTGCCAGCAGTGAGACGACAGGCCAGTACTTC	.	few	TRBV25-1	TRBJ2-7
CASSLKPGPKEQFF	TGTGCCAGCAGCCTAAAACCGGGACCCAAGGAGCAGTTCTTC	.	many	TRBV6-5	TRBJ2-1
CASGAGETQYF	TGTGCCAGCGGAGCCGGGGAGACCCAGTACTTC	.	few	TRBV12-3/TRBV12-4	TRBJ2-5
CASSFLAGAILQETQYF	TGTGCCAGCAGTTTTCTAGCGGGAGCTATCCTCCAAGAGACCCAGTACTTC	TRBD2	.	TRBV12-3/TRBV12-4	TRBJ2-5
CASSQGTGWYTEAFF	TGTGCCAGCAGCCAAGGGACAGGGTGGTACACTGAAGCTTTCTTT	TRBD1	few	TRBV7-8	TRBJ1-1
CASSSPSVDPDTQYF	TGTGCCAGCAGCTCCCCATCTGTTGACCCAGATACGCAGTATTTT	.	.	TRBV13	TRBJ2-3
CACGTASYEQYF	TGTGCCTGCGGGACAGCTTCCTACGAGCAGTACTTC	TRBD1	.	TRBV30	TRBJ2-7
CASSYQLAGGLVTDTQYF	TGTGCCAGCAGTTACCAACTAGCGGGGGGGCTGGTTACGGATACGCAGTATTTT	TRBD2	few	TRBV6-6	TRBJ2-3
CSVLGPRSYEQYF	TGCAGCGTTCTCGGCCCGAGGTCCTACGAGCAGTACTTC	.	few	TRBV29-1	TRBJ2-7
CASRLGGVESYNEQFF	TGTGCCAGCAGACTTGGAGGGGTTGAGTCCTACAATGAGCAGTTCTTC	.	few	TRBV12-3/TRBV12-4	TRBJ2-1
CASRPGTGRDTEAFF	TGTGCCAGTAGACCCGGGACAGGGAGAGACACTGAAGCTTTCTTT	TRBD1	few	TRBV19	TRBJ1-1
CAISEGSGITGELFF	TGTGCCATCAGTGAGGGGAGCGGGATCACCGGGGAGCTGTTTTTT	TRBD2	.	TRBV10-3	TRBJ2-2
CASSLTQASSYNSPLHF	TGTGCCAGCAGCTTAACCCAGGCCAGCTCCTATAATTCACCCCTCCACTTT	.	few	TRBV11-3	TRBJ1-6
CATSEFETRAWDTQYF	TGTGCCACCAGTGAGTTTGAGACACGAGCGTGGGATACGCAGTATTTT	.	few	TRBV24-1	TRBJ2-3
CSVGGTGVSDTQYF	TGCAGCGTTGGAGGGACAGGGGTCTCAGATACGCAGTATTTT	TRBD1	.	TRBV29-1	TRBJ2-3
CASQEGGNSYEQYF	TGTGCCTCCCAAGAAGGGGGCAACTCCTACGAGCAGTACTTC	TRBD1	.	TRBV15	TRBJ2-7
CASSNPWTVGNTEAFF	TGTGCCAGTAGCAATCCATGGACAGTCGGGAACACTGAAGCTTTCTTT	.	few	TRBV19	TRBJ1-1
CASSYGLAGGPGRETQYF	TGTGCCAGCAGCTACGGACTAGCGGGAGGGCCGGGAAGAGAGACCCAGTACTTC	TRBD2	.	TRBV7-8	TRBJ2-5
CASSFGQGSSNYGYTF	TGCGCCAGCAGCTTTGGACAGGGGTCGTCAAACTATGGCTACACCTTC	TRBD1	.	TRBV5-1	TRBJ1-2
CASRGGSNQPQHF	TGTGCCAGCCGTGGCGGTAGCAATCAGCCCCAGCATTTT	.	.	TRBV25-1	TRBJ1-5
CASSVGGPETQYF	TGTGCCAGCAGCGTTGGGGGCCCGGAGACCCAGTACTTC	.	.	TRBV9	TRBJ2-5
CASSLTGPASSYNEQFF	TGTGCCAGCAGCTTGACCGGACCGGCCAGCTCCTACAATGAGCAGTTCTTC	.	.	TRBV5-6	TRBJ2-1
CASSPSGTSEPYNEQFF	TGTGCCAGCAGCCCATCCGGGACTAGCGAACCCTACAATGAGCAGTTCTTC	TRBD2	.	TRBV7-3	TRBJ2-1
CASKLGVMYEQYF	TGTGCCAGCAAACTGGGGGTGATGTACGAGCAGTACTTC	.	few	TRBV7-2	TRBJ2-7
CASSPSTSLEGYTF	TGTGCCAGCAGTCCCTCGACGTCTTTGGAGGGCTACACCTTC	.	.	TRBV27	TRBJ1-2
CASSMGQGTTEAFF	TGTGCCAGTAGTATGGGACAGGGGACCACTGAAGCTTTCTTT	TRBD1	.	TRBV19	TRBJ1-1
CASSPANGLSSYNEQFF	TGTGCCAGCAGCCCGGCTAACGGACTTAGCTCCTACAATGAGCAGTTCTTC	.	.	TRBV4-2	TRBJ2-1
CASSYASGRTTPSYNEQFF	TGTGCCAGCAGTTACGCTAGCGGGAGGACGACGCCCTCCTACAATGAGCAGTTCTTC	TRBD2	.	TRBV6-2/TRBV6-3	TRBJ2-1
CASSLAHVGGETQYF	TGTGCCAGCAGTTTAGCGCATGTAGGAGGGGAGACCCAGTACTTC	.	.	TRBV12-3/TRBV12-4	TRBJ2-5
CASSLRLLGGTGELFF	TGTGCCAGCAGCTTACGGCTCCTAGGAGGCACCGGGGAGCTGTTTTTT	.	few	TRBV7-2	TRBJ2-2
CASCPGLALNEQFF	TGTGCCAGCTGCCCGGGACTAGCATTAAATGAGCAGTTCTTC	TRBD2	.	TRBV6-2/TRBV6-3	TRBJ2-1
CASSSPGGHNEQFF	TGTGCCAGCAGCTCCCCAGGGGGCCACAATGAGCAGTTCTTC	TRBD1	.	TRBV7-9	TRBJ2-1